This T cell receptor (beta chain) came from a study of tumor and adjacent non-tumor tissue in lung cancer. In regard to this clonotype: This may be a read error: a much more frequent sequence differs by one nucleotide.

In germline, CDR1 is MDHEN, CDR2 SYDVKM. V lost 7 bases to trimming and J lost 15 bases, with 10 bases between them. The CDR3 has 9 amino acids. RNA was extracted from bulk tissue without any cell sorting. TCRbeta libraries were built with three rounds of nested PCR, modified from ARM-PCR. Using its own MiXCR run on the multiplex PCR reads, TCRdb lists one record per CDR3 protein. This table has 60,000 to 85,000 distinct CDR3 sequences, around 77% appearing once. The chain has TRBV28 and TRBJ2-1; D is ambiguous. This receptor was taken from a woman aged 45-65 years with non-small cell lung cancer. Material: lung tumor tissue. The CDR3 sequence: CASITRRFF. The CDR3 DNA reads as TGTGCCAGCATCACCCGGCGGTTCTTC.